One and the same sample provided the 11 T cell receptor beta chains below, sequenced in a study of identical twins. MiXCR was run by TCRdb on the 5' RACE reads, yielding one entry per CDR3 protein. This repertoire shows approximately 410,000 distinct CDR3 sequences, approximately 18% found once; its top ten account for approximately 12%. The sequenced sample consisted of naive T cells sorted from blood. These receptors originate from a man between 45 and 60 years old in good health.

The genes are TRBV20-1 and TRBJ1-6; D gene ambiguous. Between the trimmed V and J ends, which lost 6 bases and 3 bases, there was a span of 9 bases. This CDR3 comprises 13 residues. CDR1 and CDR2 (germline): DFQATT, SNEGSKA (reference sequence). The CDR3 nucleotides are TGCAGTGCCACTTATGGCTATAATTCACCCCTCCACTTT. Translation gives CSATYGYNSPLHF.

This clonotype was counted many times. The chain links TRBV5-1 to TRBJ2-1; TRBD2 matches at 12 bases. V gave up 8 bases and J gave up 4 bases; unmatched junction bases: 1. Germline V lookup: CDR1 SGHRS, CDR2 YFSETQ. This CDR3 comprises 13 residues. The CDR3 spells CASGLAGYNEQFF. The CDR3 coding sequence is TGCGCCAGTGGACTAGCGGGATACAATGAGCAGTTCTTC.

The chain carries TRBV5-6 and TRBJ1-1; 10 nucleotides agree with TRBD1. The V segment lost 5 bases and the J segment 1 base; nucleotides outside the gene matches: 8. There are 16 residues in the CDR3. Germline V gene sequence: CDR1 SGHDT, CDR2 YYEEEE. In nucleotides, the CDR3 is TGTGCCAGCAGGCTGACAGGGGGCCAAGGGAACACTGAAGCTTTCTTT. Amino acids: CASRLTGGQGNTEAFF.

This clonotype has a count of ten or more. V gene TRBV18 combines with J gene TRBJ2-3; D possibly corresponds to TRBD2 (5 bases). The germline V gene encodes CDR1 KGHSH and CDR2 LQKENI. V lost 5 bases and J 0 bases, leaving 15 bases between the germline ends. CDR3 size: 16 residues. Here the CDR3 reads CASSFDYPPSTDTQYF. For the CDR3, the DNA is TGTGCCAGCTCATTCGACTATCCTCCTAGCACAGATACGCAGTATTTT. Variable domain in full (rest from reference TRBV18 and TRBJ2-3): NAGVMQNPRHLVRRRGQEARLRCSPMKGHSHVYWYRQLPEEGLKFMVYLQKENIIDESGMPKERFSAEFPKEGPSILRIQQVVRGDSAAYFCASSFDYPPSTDTQYFGPGTRLTVL.

Only a few counts were recorded for this clonotype. The CDR3 loop is CATGLATGSYNEQFF. The CDR3 DNA follows: TGTGCCACCGGACTTGCAACGGGCTCCTACAATGAGCAGTTCTTC. The rearrangement uses TRBV10-3 and TRBJ2-1; D possibly corresponds to TRBD2 (5 bases). The V gene lost 10 bases and the J gene lost 0 bases, with 16 bases spanning the gap. CDR3 length: 15 residues. Germline V gene sequence: CDR1 ENHRY, CDR2 SYGVKD.

The rearrangement joins TRBV4-3 to TRBJ2-7; a possible D gene is TRBD2 (6 bases). CDR3 length equals 14 residues. Germline V gene data show CDR1 as LGHNA and CDR2 as YSLEER. Trimming stripped 0 bases from V and 5 bases from J, with 11 bases between. In nucleotides, the CDR3 is TGCGCCAGCAGCCAAGATCCATGGGGGGACGAGCAGTACTTC. This translates into CASSQDPWGDEQYF.

The chain combines TRBV6-2 or TRBV6-3 with TRBJ1-1; 7 nucleotides line up with TRBD1. CDR1 is MNHEY and CDR2 is SVGEGT in the germline V gene. The CDR3 covers 14 residues. With V trimmed by 5 bases and J by 2 bases, 5 bases remained unmatched. In nucleotides, the CDR3 is TGTGCCAGCAGTAAACAGGGGCATAACACTGAAGCTTTCTTT. Encoded protein: CASSKQGHNTEAFF.

V usage is TRBV20-1 and J usage is TRBJ1-2; 12 bases are shared with TRBD1. The junction had 13 bases not matched to a gene; V was cut back by 6 bases and J by 8 bases. CDR3 size: 15 residues. Germline V gene lookup returns CDR1 DFQATT and CDR2 SNEGSKA (reference sequence). The CDR3 nucleotides read TGCAGTGCGCCGGGGACAGGGGGCGAGGTCGGCGGCTACACCTTC. Encoded protein: CSAPGTGGEVGGYTF.

This clonotype was found a few times. The rearrangement joins TRBV20-1 to TRBJ2-3, with TRBD2 identical over 16 bases. J gave up 6 bases and V 5 bases, and 8 bases lay outside the gene matches. This CDR3 contains 16 residues. Germline V gives CDR1 DFQATT, CDR2 SNEGSKA (reference sequence). CDR3 sequence (DNA): TGCAGTGCTTACGGGACTAGCGGGGGGGCAACTGATACGCAGTATTTT. Its translation: CSAYGTSGGATDTQYF.

This clonotype appeared a few times. The chain employs TRBV5-4 and TRBJ2-7, with D possibly called TRBD1 or TRBD2 (5 bases each). CDR1 and CDR2 from the germline V gene are SGHNT and YYREEE (reference sequence). V was shortened by 7 bases and J by 1 base, with 12 bases between the two germline ends. The CDR3 loop spans 13 amino acids. The CDR3 DNA sequence: TGTGCCAGCTACGCCTGGGGGTCCTACGAGCAGTACTTC. Translation: CASYAWGSYEQYF.

In its sample, this clonotype was seen a few times. The rearrangement uses TRBV20-1 and TRBJ2-5, with TRBD2 matching over 16 bases. The CDR3 loop spans 16 amino acids. Trimming took 5 bases from V and 5 from J; bases not matched to a gene: 8. The germline gives CDR1 DFQATT, CDR2 SNEGSKA (reference sequence). CDR3 bases: TGCAGTGCTCCGGGACTAGCGGGAGGGGCGGGTGAGACCCAGTACTTC. This translates into CSAPGLAGGAGETQYF.